This T cell receptor (beta chain) was retrieved from a study of identical twins. Study-wide points: Conclusions were drawn cross-sectionally by statistical analysis, without following the same donors. Some out-of-frame alpha sequences were shared by twins, and these showed excess low generation probability.

CDR3 size: 21 residues. The ends lost 1 base at V and 2 bases at J; junction bases unmatched: 17. Per the germline V gene, CDR1 is KGHDR and CDR2 is SFDVKD. MiXCR was run by TCRdb on the 5' RACE reads, yielding one entry per CDR3 protein. This table holds around 450,000 distinct CDR3 sequences, approximately 15% found once. Comment on this clonotype: The antigen is unknown.

In addition, the sample was reused for a study of yellow fever vaccine responses in identical twins.

The chain employs TRBV24-1 and TRBJ2-7; 12 nucleotides line up with TRBD1. The sequence came from a woman under 30 in good health. What was sequenced was CD4+ T cells sorted from blood. The CDR3 here is CATSDFPGTGGSFYVAYEQYF. The CDR3 bases are TGTGCCACCAGTGATTTTCCCGGGACAGGGGGCTCCTTTTACGTGGCCTACGAGCAGTACTTC.